The clone carrying this T cell receptor (beta chain) was seen a few times. Its target is not known. HTBI primers from iRepertoire and Arm-PCR of CDR3 regions yielded the TCR beta libraries. TCRdb re-called the multiplex PCR reads through MiXCR, storing one row per CDR3 protein. Among 400,000 to 500,000 distinct CDR3 sequences, 15% to 20% were seen once, and the ten largest hold about 10%. The data belong to a study of regulatory T cells in long-lasting Graves disease. Whole-study results and caveats: In persistent patients, shared public clonotypes (around 2,500) outnumbered those in new patients (966). Favored gene segments in persistent disease were TRBV28, TRBJ1-2 and TRBJ2-5.

Time point of the sample: newly diagnosed GD, antithyroid drugs for less than 3 months. The TCR library was made from RNA extracted from PBMCs. Germline lookup yields CDR1 LGHNA and CDR2 YNFKEQ. Unmatched junction bases numbered 3, after V lost 1 base and J lost 0 bases. The CDR3 is made up of 15 amino acids. These same data were also listed under a study on T cells in Graves' hyperthyroidism and ophthalmopathy.

The chain joins TRBV4-2 to TRBJ2-7; 7 bases map to TRBD2. The TCR comes from a young woman with Graves disease. The source material was peripheral blood mononuclear cells (PBMCs), sampled at new diagnosis, from a patient treated with antithyroid drugs. The DNA of the CDR3 is TGTGCCAGCAGCCAAGCTAGCGGCCCCTCCTACGAGCAGTACTTC. Translated, it gives CASSQASGPSYEQYF.